One and the same sample provided the 9 T cell receptor beta chains below, sequenced in a study of blood T cells in healthy people across ages. A second PCR, run for roughly 7 to 11 cycles, used a sample-barcoded 5' primer plus a J-beta primer mix. One entry per CDR3 protein results from TCRdb running MiXCR on the 5' RACE reads. Of 700,000 to 950,000 distinct CDR3 sequences in the sample, 43% were seen once. The specimen was blood. These receptors were collected from a woman aged 55-75 years in good health.

This clonotype was detected a few times. The chain uses TRBV27 and TRBJ2-7, with D maybe TRBD1 (6 bases). The germline V gene has CDR1 MNHEY and CDR2 SMNVEV (reference sequence). V gave up 3 bases and J gave up 2 bases, with 14 bases separating them. CDR3 length: 15 amino acids. The chain's CDR3 is CASSFRAQGPYEQYF. In nucleotides, the CDR3 is TGTGCCAGCAGTTTTAGGGCACAGGGCCCCTACGAGCAGTACTTC.

In its sample, this clonotype was seen many times. The chain joins TRBV7-9 to TRBJ2-5, with TRBD1 as a possible D gene (6 bases). Trimming took 5 bases from V and 5 from J, leaving 15 bases between them. Per the germline V gene, CDR1 is SEHNR and CDR2 is FQNEAQ (reference sequence). This CDR3 is 14 amino acids long. The DNA of the CDR3 is TGTGCCAGCAGCCGAATGGACAGCGGCGAGACCCAGTACTTC. Translated: CASSRMDSGETQYF. Full variable domain (remainder filled in from reference TRBV7-9 and TRBJ2-5): DTGVSQNPRHKITKRGQNVTFRCDPISEHNRLYWYRQTLGQGPEFLTYFQNEAQLEKSRLLSDRFSAERPKGSFSTLEIQRTEQGDSAMYLCASSRMDSGETQYFGPGTRLLVL.

Comment on this clonotype: A much bigger clone sits one base away, suggesting this may be a read error. The chain couples TRBV29-1 to TRBJ2-5; possibly TRBD1 for D (5 bases). The germline V and J ends were trimmed by 7 bases and 1 base, with 25 bases remaining between them. The CDR3 is 17 amino acids. CDR1 is SQVTM, CDR2 ANQGSEA, per germline. The CDR3 DNA sequence: TGCAGCGCCGGAAAACAGGATTCCTACTACACCCAAGAGACCCAGTACTTC. Protein sequence: CSAGKQDSYYTQETQYF.

The chain combines TRBV28 with TRBJ1-2; D unclear. Trimming stripped 6 bases from V and 4 bases from J, with 9 bases between. This CDR3 spans 12 amino acids. Looked up from germline, CDR1 is MDHEN and CDR2 is SYDVKM. In DNA form, the CDR3 reads TGTGCCAGCAGGGAGGAAAGCTATGGCTACACCTTC. Amino acid sequence: CASREESYGYTF.

This clonotype was seen ten or more times. The V call is TRBV7-2, the J call TRBJ2-5; TRBD2 agrees at 11 bases. V shed 1 base, J shed 5 bases, and the junction held 3 bases outside the gene matches. This CDR3 is 15 amino acids long. Looked up from germline, CDR1 is SGHTA and CDR2 is FQGNSA. DNA of the CDR3: TGTGCCAGCAGCTTAGTTACTAGCGGGAGCGAGACCCAGTACTTC. It translates to CASSLVTSGSETQYF.

This clonotype was found many times. The rearrangement links TRBV5-1 to TRBJ2-4, with D perhaps matching TRBD1 or TRBD2 (5 bases each). V lost 6 bases and J lost 0, with 25 bases in between. CDR1 and CDR2 from the germline V gene are SGHRS and YFSETQ. CDR3 length: 19 residues. CDR3 amino acids: CASTPDPGTFTVAKNIQYF. CDR3 bases: TGCGCCAGCACCCCGGACCCTGGGACGTTCACCGTAGCCAAAAACATTCAGTACTTC. The complete variable domain, with remaining parts taken from reference TRBV5-1 and TRBJ2-4, reads KAGVTQTPRYLIKTRGQQVTLSCSPISGHRSVSWYQQTPGQGLQFLFEYFSETQRNKGNFPGRFSGRQFSNSRSEMNVSTLELGDSALYLCASTPDPGTFTVAKNIQYFGAGTRLSVL.

In this sample, this clonotype turned up a few times. V is TRBV29-1 and J is TRBJ2-3, with D perhaps matching TRBD2 (6 bases). The CDR3 loop spans 16 amino acids. The V end was cut by 0 bases, the J end by 5 bases, with 18 bases between. Germline lookup yields CDR1 SQVTM and CDR2 ANQGSEA. CDR3 nucleotide sequence: TGCAGCGTTGAAGATCGCTGGGGAGGAGTTGTAGATACGCAGTATTTT. This encodes CSVEDRWGGVVDTQYF.

This chain links TRBV29-1 with TRBJ2-2, with TRBD2 matching 7 bases. Germline CDR1 SQVTM, CDR2 ANQGSEA. Germline trimming cut 8 bases from V and 5 bases from J; bases unmatched to any gene: 11. The CDR3 has 14 residues. As DNA, the CDR3 is TGCAGCTCAGCCGGGACTACGGATACCGGGGAGCTGTTTTTT. Its protein is CSSAGTTDTGELFF.

The genes are TRBV4-1 and TRBJ2-1; D unclear. Per germline, CDR1 MGHRA and CDR2 YSYEKL. The ends were cut back, 1 base at V and 8 bases at J, with 21 bases in the middle. The CDR3 length is 17 residues. The CDR3 protein is CASSQVGRTRRAHEQFF. Written as DNA, the CDR3 is TGCGCCAGCAGCCAAGTCGGGCGGACCCGAAGGGCCCATGAGCAGTTCTTC.